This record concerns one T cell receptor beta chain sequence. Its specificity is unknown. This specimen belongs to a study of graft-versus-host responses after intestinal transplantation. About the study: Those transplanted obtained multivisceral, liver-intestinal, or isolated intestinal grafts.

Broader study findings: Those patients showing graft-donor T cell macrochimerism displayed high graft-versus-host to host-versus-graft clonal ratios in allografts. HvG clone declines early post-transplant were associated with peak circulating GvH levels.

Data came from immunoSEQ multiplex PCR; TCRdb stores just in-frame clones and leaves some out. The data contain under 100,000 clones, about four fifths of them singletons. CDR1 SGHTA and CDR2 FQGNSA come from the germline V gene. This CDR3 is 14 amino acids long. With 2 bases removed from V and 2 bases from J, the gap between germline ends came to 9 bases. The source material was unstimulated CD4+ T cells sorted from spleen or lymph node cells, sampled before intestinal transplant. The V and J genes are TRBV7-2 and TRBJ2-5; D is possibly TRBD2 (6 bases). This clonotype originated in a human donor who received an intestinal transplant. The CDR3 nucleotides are TGTGCCAGCAGCTTATTTGGGGGGCAAGAGACCCAGTACTTC. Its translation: CASSLFGGQETQYF.